Here is one TCR beta chain with its context. Its antigen is unknown. V was clipped by 1 base and J by 5 bases, with 17 bases between them. This CDR3 has 16 amino acids. CDR1 is MGHRA and CDR2 is YSYEKL in the germline V gene. This sample is drawn from a study of T cell responses to AZD1222 COVID-19 vaccine. The study, taken as a whole, reports: Spike-specific TCR breadth and depth grew following two AZD1222 doses. Variant regions that are unmutated are reportedly the target of nearly half of spike-specific TCRs.

Some clones are missing from TCRdb's copy, which holds only in-frame ones; the method was immunoSEQ multiplex PCR. The data hold 75,000 to 100,000 clones, with roughly 90% observed a single time. The clonotype originates from an adult in good health. Sequenced here: peripheral blood, sampled on day 0 of AZD1222 vaccination. The rearrangement uses TRBV4-1 and TRBJ2-5; TRBD1 is a possible D gene (6 bases). The CDR3 reads CASSQVEDRRIETQYF. For the CDR3, the DNA is TGCGCCAGCAGCCAAGTAGAAGACAGGCGGATCGAGACCCAGTACTTC.